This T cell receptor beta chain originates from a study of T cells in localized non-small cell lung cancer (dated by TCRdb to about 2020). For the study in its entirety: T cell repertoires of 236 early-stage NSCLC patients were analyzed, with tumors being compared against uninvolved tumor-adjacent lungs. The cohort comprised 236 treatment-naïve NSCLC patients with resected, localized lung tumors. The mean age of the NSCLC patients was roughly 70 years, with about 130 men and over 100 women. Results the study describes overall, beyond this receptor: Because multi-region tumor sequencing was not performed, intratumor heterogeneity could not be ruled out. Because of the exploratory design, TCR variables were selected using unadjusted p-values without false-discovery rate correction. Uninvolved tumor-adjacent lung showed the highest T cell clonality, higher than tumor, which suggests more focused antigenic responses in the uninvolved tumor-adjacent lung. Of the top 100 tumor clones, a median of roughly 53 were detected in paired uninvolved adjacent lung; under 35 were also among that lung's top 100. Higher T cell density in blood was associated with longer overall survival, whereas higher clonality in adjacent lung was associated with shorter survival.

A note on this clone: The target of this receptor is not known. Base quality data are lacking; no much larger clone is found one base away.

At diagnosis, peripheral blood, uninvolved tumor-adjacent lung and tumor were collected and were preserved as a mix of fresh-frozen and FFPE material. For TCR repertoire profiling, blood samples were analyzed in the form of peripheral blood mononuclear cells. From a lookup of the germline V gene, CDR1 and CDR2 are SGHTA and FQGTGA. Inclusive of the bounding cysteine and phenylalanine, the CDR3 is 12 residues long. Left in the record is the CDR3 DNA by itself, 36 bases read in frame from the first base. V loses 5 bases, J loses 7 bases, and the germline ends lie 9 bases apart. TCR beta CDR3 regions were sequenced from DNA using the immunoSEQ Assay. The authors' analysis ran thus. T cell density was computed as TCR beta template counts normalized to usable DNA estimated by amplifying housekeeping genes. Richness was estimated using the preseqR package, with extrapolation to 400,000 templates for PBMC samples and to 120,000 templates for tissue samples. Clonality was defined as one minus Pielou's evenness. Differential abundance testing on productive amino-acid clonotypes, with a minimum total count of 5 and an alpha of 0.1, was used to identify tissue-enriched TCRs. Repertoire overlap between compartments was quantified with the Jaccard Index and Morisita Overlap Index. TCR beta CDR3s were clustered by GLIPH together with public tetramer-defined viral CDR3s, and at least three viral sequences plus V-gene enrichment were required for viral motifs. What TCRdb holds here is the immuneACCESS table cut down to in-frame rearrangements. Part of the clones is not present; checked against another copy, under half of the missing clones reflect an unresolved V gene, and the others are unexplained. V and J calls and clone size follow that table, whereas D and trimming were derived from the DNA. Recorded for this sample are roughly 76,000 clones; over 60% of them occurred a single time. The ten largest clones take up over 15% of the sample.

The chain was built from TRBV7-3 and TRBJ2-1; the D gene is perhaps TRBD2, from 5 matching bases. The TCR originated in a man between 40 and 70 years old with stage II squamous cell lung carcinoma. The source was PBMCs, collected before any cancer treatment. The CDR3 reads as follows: CASSRSGNEQFF. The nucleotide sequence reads TGTGCCAGCAGCCGATCGGGGAATGAGCAGTTCTTC.